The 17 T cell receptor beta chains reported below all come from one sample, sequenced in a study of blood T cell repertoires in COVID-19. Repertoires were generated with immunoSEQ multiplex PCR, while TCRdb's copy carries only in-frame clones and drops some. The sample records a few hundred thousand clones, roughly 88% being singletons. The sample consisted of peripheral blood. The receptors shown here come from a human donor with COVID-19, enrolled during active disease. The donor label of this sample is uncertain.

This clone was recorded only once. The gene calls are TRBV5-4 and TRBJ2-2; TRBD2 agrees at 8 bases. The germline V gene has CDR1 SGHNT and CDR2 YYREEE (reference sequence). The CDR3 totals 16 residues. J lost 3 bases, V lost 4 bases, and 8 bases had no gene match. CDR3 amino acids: CASSPGGRGDTGELFF. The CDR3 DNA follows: TGTGCCAGCAGCCCGGGCGGGCGGGGGGACACCGGGGAGCTGTTTTTT.

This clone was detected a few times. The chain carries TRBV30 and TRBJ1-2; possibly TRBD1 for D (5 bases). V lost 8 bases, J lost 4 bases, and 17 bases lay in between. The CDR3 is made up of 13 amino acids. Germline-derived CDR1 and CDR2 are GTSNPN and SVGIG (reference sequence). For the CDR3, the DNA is TGTGCCGCAATCCGGGAGGGGCTCTATGGCTACACCTTC. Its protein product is CAAIREGLYGYTF.

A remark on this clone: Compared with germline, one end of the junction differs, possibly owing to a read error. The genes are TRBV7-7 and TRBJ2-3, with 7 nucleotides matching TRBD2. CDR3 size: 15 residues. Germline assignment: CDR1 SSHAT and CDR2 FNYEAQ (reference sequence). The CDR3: CASSLGRAPTDTQYF. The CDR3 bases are TGTGCTAGCAGCTTGGGGAGGGCCCCTACAGATACGCAGTATTTT.

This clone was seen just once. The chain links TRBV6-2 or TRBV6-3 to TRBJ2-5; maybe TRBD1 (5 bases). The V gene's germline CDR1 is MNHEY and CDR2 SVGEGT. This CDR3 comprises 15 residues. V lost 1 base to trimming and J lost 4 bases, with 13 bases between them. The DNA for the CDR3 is TGTGCCAGCAGTTACTTAGGGGTTTGGGGAGAGACCCAGTACTTC. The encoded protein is CASSYLGVWGETQYF.

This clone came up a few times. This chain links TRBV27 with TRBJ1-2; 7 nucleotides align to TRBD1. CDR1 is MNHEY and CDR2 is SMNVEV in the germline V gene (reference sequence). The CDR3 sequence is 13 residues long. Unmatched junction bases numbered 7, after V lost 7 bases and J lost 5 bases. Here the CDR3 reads CASKQQGIYGYTF. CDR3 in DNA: TGTGCCAGCAAACAACAGGGGATTTATGGCTACACCTTC.

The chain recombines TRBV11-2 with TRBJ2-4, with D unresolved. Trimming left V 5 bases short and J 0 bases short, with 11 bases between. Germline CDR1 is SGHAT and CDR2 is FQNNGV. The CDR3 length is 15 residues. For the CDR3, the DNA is TGTGCCAGCAGCCCTCTCCGGGTAGCCAAAAACATTCAGTACTTC. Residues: CASSPLRVAKNIQYF. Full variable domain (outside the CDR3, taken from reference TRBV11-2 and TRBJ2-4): EAGVAQSPRYKIIEKRQSVAFWCNPISGHATLYWYQQILGQGPKLLIQFQNNGVVDDSQLPKDRFSAERLKGVDSTLKIQPAKLEDSAVYLCASSPLRVAKNIQYFGAGTRLSVL.

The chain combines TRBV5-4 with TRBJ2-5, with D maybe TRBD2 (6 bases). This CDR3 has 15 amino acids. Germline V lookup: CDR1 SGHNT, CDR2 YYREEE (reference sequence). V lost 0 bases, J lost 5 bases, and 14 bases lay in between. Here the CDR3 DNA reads TGTGCCAGCAGCTTGGGCGGGGCGGGGTTGGAGACCCAGTACTTC. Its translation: CASSLGGAGLETQYF.

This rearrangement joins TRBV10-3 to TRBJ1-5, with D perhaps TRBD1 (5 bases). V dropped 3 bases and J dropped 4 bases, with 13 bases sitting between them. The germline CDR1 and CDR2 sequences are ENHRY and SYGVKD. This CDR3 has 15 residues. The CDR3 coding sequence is TGTGCCATCAGTGATGGCAGGGCGGGAAATCAGCCCCAGCATTTT. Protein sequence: CAISDGRAGNQPQHF.

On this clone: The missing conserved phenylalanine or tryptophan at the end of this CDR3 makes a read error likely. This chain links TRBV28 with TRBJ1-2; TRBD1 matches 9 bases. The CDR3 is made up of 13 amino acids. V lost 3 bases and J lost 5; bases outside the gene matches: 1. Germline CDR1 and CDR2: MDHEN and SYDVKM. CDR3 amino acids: CASSLGQGYGYTL. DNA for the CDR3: TGTGCCAGCAGTTTGGGACAGGGTTATGGCTACACCCTC.

CDR3 loop: CASSLDPGVGYGYTF. The CDR3, as DNA: TGTGCCAGCAGCTTAGACCCAGGGGTGGGCTATGGCTACACCTTC. This rearrangement joins TRBV11-2 to TRBJ1-2; possibly TRBD1 for D (6 bases). With 0 bases removed from V and 4 bases from J, the gap between germline ends came to 12 bases. CDR1 SGHAT and CDR2 FQNNGV come from the germline V gene. The CDR3 spans 15 residues.

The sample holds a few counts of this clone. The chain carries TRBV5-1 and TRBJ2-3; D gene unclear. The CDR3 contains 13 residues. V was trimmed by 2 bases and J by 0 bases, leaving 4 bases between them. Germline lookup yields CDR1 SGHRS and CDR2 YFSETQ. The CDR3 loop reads CASSFPSTDTQYF. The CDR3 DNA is TGCGCCAGCAGCTTCCCTAGCACAGATACGCAGTATTTT.

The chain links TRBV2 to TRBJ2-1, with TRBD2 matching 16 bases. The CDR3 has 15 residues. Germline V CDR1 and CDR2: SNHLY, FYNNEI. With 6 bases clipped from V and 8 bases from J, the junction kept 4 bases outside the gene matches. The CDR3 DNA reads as TGTGCCAGCAGAGGGACTAGCGGGAGGGCCTATGAGCAGTTCTTC. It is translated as CASRGTSGRAYEQFF.

The CDR3 here is CASNPPGTDPSGPQHF. As DNA, the CDR3 is TGTGCCAGCAACCCCCCCGGGACAGACCCTTCTGGGCCCCAGCATTTT. The chain employs TRBV28 and TRBJ1-5; the match to TRBD1 covers 7 bases. CDR1 and CDR2 from the germline V gene are MDHEN and SYDVKM. Germline trimming cut 7 bases from V and 9 bases from J; bases unmatched to any gene: 18. The CDR3 has 16 residues.

CDR3 in DNA: TGTGCCACCAATTATCAGGGGCGGGAGCAGTACTTC. The encoded protein is CATNYQGREQYF. The chain uses TRBV28 and TRBJ2-7; D perhaps matches TRBD1 (6 bases). The length of the CDR3 is 12 residues. Deletions cut 10 bases from V and 7 bases from J, with 17 bases between. Per germline, CDR1 MDHEN and CDR2 SYDVKM. Full variable domain (rest looked up from reference TRBV28 and TRBJ2-7): DVKVTQSSRYLVKRTGEKVFLECVQDMDHENMFWYRQDPGLGLRLIYFSYDVKMKEKGDIPEGYSVSREKKERFSLILESASTNQTSMYLCATNYQGREQYFGPGTRLTVT.

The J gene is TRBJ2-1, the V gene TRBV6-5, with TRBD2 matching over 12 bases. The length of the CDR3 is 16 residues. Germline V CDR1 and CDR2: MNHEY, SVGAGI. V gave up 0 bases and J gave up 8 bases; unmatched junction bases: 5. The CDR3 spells CASSYSTSGGKYEQFF. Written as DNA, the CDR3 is TGTGCCAGCAGTTACTCCACTAGCGGGGGGAAATATGAGCAGTTCTTC.

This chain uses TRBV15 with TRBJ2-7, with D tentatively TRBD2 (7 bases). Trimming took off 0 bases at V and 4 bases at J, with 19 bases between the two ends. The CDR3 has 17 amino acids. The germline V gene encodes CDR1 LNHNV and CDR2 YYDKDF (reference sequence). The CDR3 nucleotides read TGTGCCACCAGCAGAGATTGGGGCCCGGGGGGCCCTTACGAGCAGTACTTC. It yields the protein CATSRDWGPGGPYEQYF. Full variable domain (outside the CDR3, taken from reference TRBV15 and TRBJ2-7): DAMVIQNPRYQVTQFGKPVTLSCSQTLNHNVMYWYQQKSSQAPKLLFHYYDKDFNNEADTPDNFQSRRPNTSFCFLDIRSPGLGDTAMYLCATSRDWGPGGPYEQYFGPGTRLTVT.

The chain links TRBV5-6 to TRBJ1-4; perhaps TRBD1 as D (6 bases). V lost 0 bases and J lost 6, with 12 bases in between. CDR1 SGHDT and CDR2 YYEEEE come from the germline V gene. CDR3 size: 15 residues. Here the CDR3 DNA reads TGTGCCAGCAGCTTGGCTTCGGGGGGCGATGAAAAACTGTTTTTT. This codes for CASSLASGGDEKLFF.